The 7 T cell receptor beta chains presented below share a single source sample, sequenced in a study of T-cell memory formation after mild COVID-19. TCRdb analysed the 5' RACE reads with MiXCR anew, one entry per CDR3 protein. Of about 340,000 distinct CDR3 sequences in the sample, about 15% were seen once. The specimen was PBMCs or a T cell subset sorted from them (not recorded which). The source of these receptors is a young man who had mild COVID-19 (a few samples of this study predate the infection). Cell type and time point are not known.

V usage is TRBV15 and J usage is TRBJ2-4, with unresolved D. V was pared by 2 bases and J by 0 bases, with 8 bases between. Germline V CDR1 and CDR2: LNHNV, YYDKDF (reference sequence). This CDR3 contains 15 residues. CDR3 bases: TGTGCCACCAGCAGACACATCGTAGCCAAAAACATTCAGTACTTC. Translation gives CATSRHIVAKNIQYF.

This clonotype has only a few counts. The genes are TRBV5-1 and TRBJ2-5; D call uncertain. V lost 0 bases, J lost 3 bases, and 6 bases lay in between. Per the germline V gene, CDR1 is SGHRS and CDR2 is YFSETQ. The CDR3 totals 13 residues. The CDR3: CASSLAPKETQYF. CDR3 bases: TGCGCCAGCAGCTTGGCCCCCAAAGAGACCCAGTACTTC.

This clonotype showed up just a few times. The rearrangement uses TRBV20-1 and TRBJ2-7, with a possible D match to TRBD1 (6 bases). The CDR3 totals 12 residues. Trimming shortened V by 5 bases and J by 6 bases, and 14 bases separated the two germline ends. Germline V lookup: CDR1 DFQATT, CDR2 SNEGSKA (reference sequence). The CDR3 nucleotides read TGCAGTGCTCACAGGGAGTCGGGCGAGCAGTACTTC. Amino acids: CSAHRESGEQYF.

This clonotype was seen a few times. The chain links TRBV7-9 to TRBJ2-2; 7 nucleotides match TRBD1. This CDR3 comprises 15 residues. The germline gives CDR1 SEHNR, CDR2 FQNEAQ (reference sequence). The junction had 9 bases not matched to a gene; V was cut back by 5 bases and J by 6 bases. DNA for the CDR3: TGTGCCAGCAGCCAGACTACAGGGGCCTCCGGGGAGCTGTTTTTT. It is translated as CASSQTTGASGELFF.

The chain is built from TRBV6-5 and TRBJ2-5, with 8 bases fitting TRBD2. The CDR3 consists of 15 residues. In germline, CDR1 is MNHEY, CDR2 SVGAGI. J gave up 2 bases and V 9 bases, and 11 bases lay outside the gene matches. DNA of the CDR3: TGTGCCAGTAGTAGCGGGACCTATTCGCAAGAGACCCAGTACTTC. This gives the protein CASSSGTYSQETQYF.

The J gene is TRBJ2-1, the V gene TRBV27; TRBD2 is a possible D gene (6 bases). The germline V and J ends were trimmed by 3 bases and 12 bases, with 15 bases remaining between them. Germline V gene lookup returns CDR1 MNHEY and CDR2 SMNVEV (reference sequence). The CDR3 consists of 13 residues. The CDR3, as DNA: TGTGCCAGCAGTTTGGGGCACTTCGGGAGGCAGTTCTTC. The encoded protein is CASSLGHFGRQFF.

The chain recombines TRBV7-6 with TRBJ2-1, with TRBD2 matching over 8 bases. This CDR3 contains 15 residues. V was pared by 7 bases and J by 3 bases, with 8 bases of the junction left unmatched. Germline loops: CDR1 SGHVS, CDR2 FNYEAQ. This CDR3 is CASTPGGASYNEQFF. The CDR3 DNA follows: TGTGCCAGCACCCCCGGGGGGGCAAGCTACAATGAGCAGTTCTTC.